The 9 T cell receptor beta chains given below trace back to one sample, sequenced in a study of regulatory T cells in long-lasting Graves disease. Stated time point: newly diagnosed GD, antithyroid drugs for less than 3 months. PBMC RNA was the source of the TCR library. iRepertoire HTBI primers and Arm-PCR of CDR3 regions built TCR beta libraries. One entry per CDR3 protein, called by TCRdb with MiXCR from the multiplex PCR reads. Seen here are over 350,000 distinct CDR3 sequences, 15% observed once, and the top ten hold approximately 8%. These data were likewise used in another study, on T cells in Graves' hyperthyroidism and ophthalmopathy.

The sequences come from peripheral blood mononuclear cells (PBMCs), collected at new diagnosis, from a patient treated with antithyroid drugs. Source of these receptors: a woman aged 40 to 50 with Graves disease.

This clonotype was recorded at least ten times. The chain carries TRBV28 and TRBJ2-1; the D gene is possibly TRBD2 (6 bases). Germline V gene lookup returns CDR1 MDHEN and CDR2 SYDVKM. Trimming shortened V by 4 bases and J by 0 bases, and 13 bases separated the two germline ends. The CDR3 extends over 16 amino acids. DNA for the CDR3: TGTGCCAGCAGTTCTCCGGGAGAGGGCTCCTACAATGAGCAGTTCTTC. Its protein product is CASSSPGEGSYNEQFF. Full variable domain (outside the CDR3, taken from reference TRBV28 and TRBJ2-1): DVKVTQSSRYLVKRTGEKVFLECVQDMDHENMFWYRQDPGLGLRLIYFSYDVKMKEKGDIPEGYSVSREKKERFSLILESASTNQTSMYLCASSSPGEGSYNEQFFGPGTRLTVL.

This clonotype has at least ten counts. The rearrangement joins TRBV11-3 to TRBJ2-1; 9 positions match TRBD1. CDR3 length: 15 amino acids. The germline V gene has CDR1 SGHNT and CDR2 YENEEA. V lost 4 bases, J lost 2 bases, and 3 bases stayed unmatched. Here the CDR3 DNA reads TGTGCCAGCAGCTCGACAGGGGGGCCCTACAATGAGCAGTTCTTC. As protein: CASSSTGGPYNEQFF.

This chain connects TRBV6-2 or TRBV6-3 to TRBJ2-2, with 9 bases aligning to TRBD1. The length of the CDR3 is 16 residues. Germline trimming cut 2 bases from V and 5 bases from J; bases unmatched to any gene: 6. Germline CDR1 and CDR2: MNHEY and SVGEGT. The CDR3 loop reads CASSYPTGQGTGELFF. CDR3 DNA: TGTGCCAGCAGTTACCCAACGGGACAGGGAACCGGGGAGCTGTTTTTT.

This clonotype was counted a single time. The junction does not match germline at one end; this may be a read error. This rearrangement joins TRBV20-1 to TRBJ2-1, with D hard to call. The CDR3 covers 12 residues. Germline V gives CDR1 DFQATT, CDR2 SNEGSKA (reference sequence). CDR3 coding DNA: TGCAGTGCTAGATACCAGTTCAATGAGCAGTCCTTC. Translated, it gives CSARYQFNEQSF.

This rearrangement joins TRBV20-1 to TRBJ1-1; no clear D. The ends were cut back, 7 bases at V and 0 bases at J, with 12 bases in the middle. Germline CDR1 is DFQATT and CDR2 is SNEGSKA (reference sequence). There are 13 residues in the CDR3. CDR3 nucleotide sequence: TGCAGTGTTAACGGTTGGGTGAACACTGAAGCTTTCTTT. Protein product: CSVNGWVNTEAFF.

This clonotype came up many times. The gene calls are TRBV6-1 and TRBJ1-2; possibly TRBD1 for D (6 bases). Germline V CDR1 and CDR2: MNHNS, SASEGT. The CDR3 loop spans 13 amino acids. V lost 3 bases and J 4 bases, leaving 9 bases between the germline ends. This chain's CDR3 is CASSDVGAYGYTF. CDR3 DNA: TGTGCCAGCAGTGACGTGGGGGCCTATGGCTACACCTTC.

This clonotype was picked up many times. The J gene is TRBJ1-6, the V gene TRBV28; weak D call: TRBD1 (6 bases). This CDR3 comprises 14 residues. With 1 base removed from V and 11 bases from J, the gap between germline ends came to 12 bases. Germline V gene lookup returns CDR1 MDHEN and CDR2 SYDVKM. DNA of the CDR3: TGTGCCAGCAGTTTATCGCAGGGGAGAACACCCCTCCACTTT. This encodes CASSLSQGRTPLHF.

This clonotype occurred many times. This chain links TRBV11-2 with TRBJ2-7, with D unresolved. The CDR3 runs 13 residues. Germline V gene sequence: CDR1 SGHAT, CDR2 FQNNGV. Trimming left V 2 bases short and J 2 bases short, with 7 bases between. The CDR3 reads CASSLLHTYEQYF. The CDR3 DNA is TGTGCCAGCAGCTTACTACACACCTACGAGCAGTACTTC.

This clonotype was seen more than once but under ten times. The V call is TRBV7-9, the J call TRBJ2-1; D not certain. The CDR3 has 12 residues. The germline V gene encodes CDR1 SEHNR and CDR2 FQNEAQ (reference sequence). V shed 3 bases and J shed 3 bases, with 3 bases lying between them. Here the CDR3 DNA reads TGTGCCAGCAGCTTCCTCTACAATGAGCAGTTCTTC. Translation gives CASSFLYNEQFF.